The entry below describes one T cell receptor (beta chain). The antigen is not known. Assay: immunoSEQ multiplex PCR; the TCRdb copy retains only in-frame clones and omits some. The repertoire holds 25,000 to 35,000 clones, with roughly 78% as singletons. This specimen comes from a study of T cells in localized non-small cell lung cancer. Study results and caveats: Out of the top 100 tumor clones, a median about 57 were seen in adjacent lung. Tumor trailed uninvolved adjacent lung in T cell clonality, which peaked there. Only one tumor region went through sequencing, so heterogeneity may still be there.

Germline CDR1 SEHNR, CDR2 FQNEAQ (reference sequence). The ends were cut back, 2 bases at V and 8 bases at J, with 9 bases in the middle. The CDR3 totals 12 residues. The sample here was peripheral blood, taken before any cancer treatment. V is TRBV7-9 and J is TRBJ1-2; no clear D gene. This TCR was sampled from a male donor aged 60 or over with stage III squamous cell lung carcinoma. Here the CDR3 reads CASSLSITGYTF. DNA for the CDR3: TGTGCCAGCAGCTTATCGATAACGGGCTACACCTTC. Together with reference TRBV7-9 and TRBJ1-2, the CDR3 gives the full variable domain: DTGVSQNPRHKITKRGQNVTFRCDPISEHNRLYWYRQTLGQGPEFLTYFQNEAQLEKSRLLSDRFSAERPKGSFSTLEIQRTEQGDSAMYLCASSLSITGYTFGSGTRLTVV.